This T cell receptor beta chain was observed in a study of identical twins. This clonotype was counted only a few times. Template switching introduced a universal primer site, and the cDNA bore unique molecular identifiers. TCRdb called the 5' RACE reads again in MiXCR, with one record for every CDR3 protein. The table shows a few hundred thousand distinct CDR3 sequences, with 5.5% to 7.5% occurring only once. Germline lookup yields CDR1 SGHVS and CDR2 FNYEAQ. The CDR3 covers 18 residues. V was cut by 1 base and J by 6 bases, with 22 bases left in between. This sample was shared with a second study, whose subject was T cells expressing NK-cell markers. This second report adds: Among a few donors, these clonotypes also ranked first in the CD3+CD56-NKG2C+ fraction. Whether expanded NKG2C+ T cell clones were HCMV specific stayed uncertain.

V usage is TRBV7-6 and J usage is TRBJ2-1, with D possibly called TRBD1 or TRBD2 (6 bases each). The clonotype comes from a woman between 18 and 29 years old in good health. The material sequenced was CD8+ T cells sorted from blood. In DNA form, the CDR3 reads TGTGCCAGCAGCTTAGTGCGACGGGGGCCTGGGGGCCTCAATGAGCAGTTCTTC. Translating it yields CASSLVRRGPGGLNEQFF.